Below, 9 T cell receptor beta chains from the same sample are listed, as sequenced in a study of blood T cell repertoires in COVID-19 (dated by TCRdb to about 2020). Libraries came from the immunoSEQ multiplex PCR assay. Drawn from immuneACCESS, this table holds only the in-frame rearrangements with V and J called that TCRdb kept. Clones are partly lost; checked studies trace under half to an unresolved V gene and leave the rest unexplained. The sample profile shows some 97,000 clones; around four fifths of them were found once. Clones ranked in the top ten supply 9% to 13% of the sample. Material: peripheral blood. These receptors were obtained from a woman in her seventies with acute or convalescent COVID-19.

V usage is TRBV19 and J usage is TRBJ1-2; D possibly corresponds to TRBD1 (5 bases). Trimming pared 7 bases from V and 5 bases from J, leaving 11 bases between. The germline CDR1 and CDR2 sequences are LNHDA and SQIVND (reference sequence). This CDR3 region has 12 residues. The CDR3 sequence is CASTQQAYGYTF. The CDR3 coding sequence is TGTGCCAGTACCCAACAGGCTTATGGCTACACCTTC.

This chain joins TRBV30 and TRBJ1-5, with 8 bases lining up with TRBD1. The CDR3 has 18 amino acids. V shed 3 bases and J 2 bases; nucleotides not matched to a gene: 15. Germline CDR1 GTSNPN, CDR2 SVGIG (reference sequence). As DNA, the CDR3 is TGTGCCTGGAGCCCTCCTCCCACAGGGGGTAGGGGCAATCAGCCCCAGCATTTT. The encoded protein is CAWSPPPTGGRGNQPQHF.

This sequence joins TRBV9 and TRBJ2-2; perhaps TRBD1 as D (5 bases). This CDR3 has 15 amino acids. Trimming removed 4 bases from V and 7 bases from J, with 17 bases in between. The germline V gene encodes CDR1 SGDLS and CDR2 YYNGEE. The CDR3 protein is CASSPPQGSGGELFF. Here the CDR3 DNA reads TGTGCCAGCAGCCCCCCTCAGGGCTCGGGCGGGGAGCTGTTTTTT.

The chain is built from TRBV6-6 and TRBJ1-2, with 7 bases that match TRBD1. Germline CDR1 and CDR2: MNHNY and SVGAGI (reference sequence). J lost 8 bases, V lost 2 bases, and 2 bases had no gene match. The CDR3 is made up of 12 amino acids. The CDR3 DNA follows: TGTGCCAGCAGTTACAGACAGGGCGGCTACACCTTC. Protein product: CASSYRQGGYTF.

In DNA, the CDR3 is TGTGCCAGCAGCTTAGTTATAGTTGAAAAACTGTTTTTT. Protein: CASSLVIVEKLFF. V and J are TRBV7-2 and TRBJ1-4; no firm D call. Germline CDR1 and CDR2: SGHTA and FQGNSA. V dropped 1 base and J dropped 7 bases, with 7 bases sitting between them. This CDR3 contains 13 residues.

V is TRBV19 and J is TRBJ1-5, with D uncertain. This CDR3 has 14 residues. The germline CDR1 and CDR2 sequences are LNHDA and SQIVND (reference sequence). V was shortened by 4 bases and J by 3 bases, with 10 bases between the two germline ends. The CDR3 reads CASSTRQDNQPQHF. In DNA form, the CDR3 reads TGTGCCAGTAGTACCCGACAAGACAATCAGCCCCAGCATTTT.

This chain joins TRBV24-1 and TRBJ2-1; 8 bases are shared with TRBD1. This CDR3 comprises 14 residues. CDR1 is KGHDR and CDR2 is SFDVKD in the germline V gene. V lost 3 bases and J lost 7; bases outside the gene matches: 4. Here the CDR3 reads CATSDRRGLNEQFF. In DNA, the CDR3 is TGTGCCACCAGTGATCGCAGGGGGCTGAATGAGCAGTTCTTC.

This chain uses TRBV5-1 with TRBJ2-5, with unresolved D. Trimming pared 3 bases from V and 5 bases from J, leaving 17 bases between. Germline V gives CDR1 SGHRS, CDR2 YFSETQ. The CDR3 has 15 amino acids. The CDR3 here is CASSYNRPDLETQYF. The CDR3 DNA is TGCGCCAGCAGCTACAACCGCCCCGATCTCGAGACCCAGTACTTC.

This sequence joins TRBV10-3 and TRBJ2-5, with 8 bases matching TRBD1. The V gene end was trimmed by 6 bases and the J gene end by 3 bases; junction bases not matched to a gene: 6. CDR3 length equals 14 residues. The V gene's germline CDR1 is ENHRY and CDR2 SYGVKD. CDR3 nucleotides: TGTGCCATCAGGGGACAGGCGGCCAAAGAGACCCAGTACTTC. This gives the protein CAIRGQAAKETQYF.